The 19 T cell receptor beta chains below were found in one sample sequenced in a study of blood T cell repertoires in COVID-19. TCRdb keeps only in-frame clones here, not all; method: immunoSEQ multiplex PCR. The sample contains some 96,000 clones, approximately 86% of which appear only once. The sequencing input was peripheral blood. These receptors all come from a man older than 75 with acute or convalescent COVID-19.

The chain employs TRBV19 and TRBJ2-7; the D gene is possibly TRBD2 (6 bases). The CDR3 is 16 residues long. Germline CDR1 is LNHDA and CDR2 is SQIVND (reference sequence). V was pared by 0 bases and J by 3 bases, with 15 bases between. The CDR3 bases are TGTGCCAGTAGTATAGATGGGACTCCGGAGGGCTACGAGCAGTACTTC. Its protein is CASSIDGTPEGYEQYF.

This chain uses TRBV28 with TRBJ1-2, with D perhaps TRBD1 (6 bases). The CDR3 contains 13 residues. Trimming cost V 6 bases and J 8 bases, with 16 bases left between them. CDR1 MDHEN and CDR2 SYDVKM come from the germline V gene. CDR3 nucleotides: TGTGCCAGCAGCAATGGGGGGGCGCGGGGCTACACCTTC. This translates into CASSNGGARGYTF.

The chain employs TRBV7-2 and TRBJ2-3, with D maybe TRBD2 (5 bases). Germline assignment: CDR1 SGHTA and CDR2 FQGNSA. This CDR3 has 13 amino acids. V lost 11 bases, J lost 4 bases, and 16 bases lay in between. The CDR3 sequence is CALERGRADTQYF. The CDR3 DNA reads TGTGCCCTGGAACGGGGAAGGGCAGATACGCAGTATTTT. Full variable domain (remainder filled in from reference TRBV7-2 and TRBJ2-3): GAGVSQSPSNKVTEKGKDVELRCDPISGHTALYWYRQSLGQGLEFLIYFQGNSAPDKSGLPSDRFSAERTGGSVSTLTIQRTQQEDSAVYLCALERGRADTQYFGPGTRLTVL.

This chain uses TRBV7-2 with TRBJ1-1; D perhaps matches TRBD1 (5 bases). Germline CDR1 and CDR2: SGHTA and FQGNSA. The CDR3 is 19 residues long. V was clipped by 8 bases and J by 1 base, with 29 bases between them. The CDR3 DNA follows: TGTGCCAGCCAACGTAAGCTTAGTTCAATGTCGCAGGGGAACACTGAAGCTTTCTTT. Its protein product is CASQRKLSSMSQGNTEAFF. Together with reference TRBV7-2 and TRBJ1-1, the CDR3 gives the full variable domain: GAGVSQSPSNKVTEKGKDVELRCDPISGHTALYWYRQSLGQGLEFLIYFQGNSAPDKSGLPSDRFSAERTGGSVSTLTIQRTQQEDSAVYLCASQRKLSSMSQGNTEAFFGQGTRLTVV.

This clone was picked up a small number of times. The chain carries TRBV6-1 and TRBJ1-2; no reliable D call. The germline V and J ends were trimmed by 2 bases and 0 bases, with 10 bases remaining between them. The CDR3 totals 15 residues. Per germline, CDR1 MNHNS and CDR2 SASEGT. The CDR3 DNA is TGTGCCAGCAGTGAATTTAGCGGATCTAACTATGGCTACACCTTC. Its protein product is CASSEFSGSNYGYTF.

V gene TRBV5-1 combines with J gene TRBJ1-5; 10 bases fit TRBD1. The CDR3 covers 14 residues. Trimming removed 4 bases from V and 5 bases from J; junction bases left unmatched: 3. The germline V gene has CDR1 SGHRS and CDR2 YFSETQ. CDR3 protein: CASSAGTGDQPQHF. CDR3 bases: TGCGCCAGCAGCGCCGGGACAGGGGATCAGCCCCAGCATTTT. Full variable domain (remainder filled in from reference TRBV5-1 and TRBJ1-5): KAGVTQTPRYLIKTRGQQVTLSCSPISGHRSVSWYQQTPGQGLQFLFEYFSETQRNKGNFPGRFSGRQFSNSRSEMNVSTLELGDSALYLCASSAGTGDQPQHFGDGTRLSIL.

The chain recombines TRBV6-2 or TRBV6-3 with TRBJ2-1; a possible D gene is TRBD1 (6 bases). The CDR3 has 14 amino acids. The germline V gene encodes CDR1 MNHEY and CDR2 SVGEGT. V lost 5 bases to trimming and J lost 6 bases, with 14 bases between them. The CDR3 here is CASSRPGQTNEQFF. The CDR3 bases are TGTGCCAGCAGTCGACCGGGACAAACCAATGAGCAGTTCTTC.

In its sample, this clone was seen once. J is TRBJ2-7 and V is TRBV7-2; 7 nucleotides agree with TRBD1. From germline, CDR1 is SGHTA and CDR2 FQGNSA. Trimming cost V 5 bases and J 3 bases; bases outside gene matches: 10. The CDR3 length is 15 residues. CDR3 sequence: CASSPRPGQFYEQYF. For the CDR3, the DNA is TGTGCCAGCAGCCCTAGGCCGGGACAGTTCTACGAGCAGTACTTC.

By share, this clone ranks as medium-sized. The CDR3: CSASWLSGSSYEQYF. DNA for the CDR3: TGCAGTGCTAGTTGGTTGAGCGGGAGCTCCTACGAGCAGTACTTC. V gene TRBV20-1 combines with J gene TRBJ2-7; 8 bases match TRBD2. V was pared by 3 bases and J by 0 bases, with 7 bases of the junction left unmatched. The CDR3 sequence is 15 residues long. The V gene's germline CDR1 is DFQATT and CDR2 SNEGSKA (reference sequence).

CDR3 bases: TGTGCCAGCAGCCCAACCTGGGGAGCTCCCGAAAAACTGTTTTTT. Protein product: CASSPTWGAPEKLFF. The rearrangement uses TRBV3-1 (or the pseudogene TRBV3-2) and TRBJ1-4; the D is unclear. V was cut by 4 bases and J by 8 bases, with 17 bases left in between. Germline CDR1 LGHDT, CDR2 YNNKEL (reference sequence). This CDR3 has 15 amino acids.

The rearrangement joins TRBV28 to TRBJ1-2; D is uncertain. Trimming cost V 3 bases and J 4 bases, with 15 bases left between them. Germline-derived CDR1 and CDR2 are MDHEN and SYDVKM. CDR3 length: 15 residues. CDR3 nucleotide sequence: TGTGCCAGCAGTTTGTCGAGACGGACTGGCTATGGCTACACCTTC. Amino acids: CASSLSRRTGYGYTF.

The sample holds a few counts of this clone. This chain joins TRBV3-1 (or the pseudogene TRBV3-2) and TRBJ2-7, with TRBD1 matching 7 bases. Trimming removed 2 bases from V and 1 base from J; junction bases left unmatched: 5. Per the germline V gene, CDR1 is LGHDT and CDR2 is YNNKEL (reference sequence). The CDR3 consists of 15 residues. CDR3 DNA sequence: TGTGCCAGCAGCCAAATTAACAGGGGATCCTACGAGCAGTACTTC. This codes for CASSQINRGSYEQYF.

The V gene is TRBV27, the J gene TRBJ1-6; D might be TRBD1 (6 bases). The CDR3 is 15 amino acids. Trimming removed 5 bases from V and 9 bases from J, with 17 bases in between. In germline, CDR1 is MNHEY, CDR2 SMNVEV (reference sequence). Here the CDR3 DNA reads TGTGCCAGCAGTCAAACGACAGGACCTGGTTCACCCCTCCACTTT. It specifies CASSQTTGPGSPLHF.

This clone has just one count. The rearrangement links TRBV18 to TRBJ2-5; the D gene is possibly TRBD1 (5 bases). This CDR3 spans 14 amino acids. The germline V gene encodes CDR1 KGHSH and CDR2 LQKENI. Trimming stripped 0 bases from V and 4 bases from J, with 9 bases between. CDR3 sequence: CASSPPAGLETQYF. CDR3 coding DNA: TGTGCCAGCTCACCACCAGCAGGGTTAGAGACCCAGTACTTC. The full variable domain, rest sourced from reference TRBV18 and TRBJ2-5, is NAGVMQNPRHLVRRRGQEARLRCSPMKGHSHVYWYRQLPEEGLKFMVYLQKENIIDESGMPKERFSAEFPKEGPSILRIQQVVRGDSAAYFCASSPPAGLETQYFGPGTRLLVL.

This clone was observed once. V gene TRBV6-2 or TRBV6-3 combines with J gene TRBJ2-7; D not certain. The CDR3 is 16 residues long. V was shortened by 1 base and J by 0 bases, with 13 bases between the two germline ends. CDR1 is MNHEY, CDR2 SVGEGT, per germline. CDR3 region: CASSYFQTVISYEQYF. DNA for the CDR3: TGTGCCAGCAGTTACTTCCAGACTGTGATCTCCTACGAGCAGTACTTC.

The chain joins TRBV7-2 to TRBJ2-7; D perhaps matches TRBD2 (6 bases). The CDR3 sequence is 15 residues long. Germline V lookup: CDR1 SGHTA, CDR2 FQGNSA. V was shortened by 1 base and J by 3 bases, with 13 bases between the two germline ends. The CDR3 sequence is CASSLDPGDGYEQYF. The CDR3 DNA sequence: TGTGCCAGCAGCTTAGACCCGGGAGATGGCTACGAGCAGTACTTC.

The J gene is TRBJ2-4, the V gene TRBV5-4; tentative D call: TRBD1 (6 bases). Trimming stripped 2 bases from V and 2 bases from J, with 8 bases between. The CDR3 totals 14 residues. Looked up from germline, CDR1 is SGHNT and CDR2 is YYREEE (reference sequence). The CDR3 here is CASSLGGSKNIQYF. CDR3 DNA sequence: TGTGCCAGCAGCTTAGGGGGTTCCAAAAACATTCAGTACTTC.

The chain employs TRBV25-1 and TRBJ2-3, with D unresolved. This CDR3 contains 18 residues. V was pared by 2 bases and J by 0 bases, with 18 bases between. Germline CDR1 reads MGHDK; CDR2 reads SYGVNS. The CDR3 bases are TGTGCCAGCAGTGAAGGGCGTGGGCTAACGTGGAGCACAGATACGCAGTATTTT. Translating it yields CASSEGRGLTWSTDTQYF.

V and J are TRBV5-1 and TRBJ2-7; D possibly corresponds to TRBD1 (6 bases). Germline assignment: CDR1 SGHRS and CDR2 YFSETQ. The V and J ends lost 0 bases and 0 bases respectively, with 13 bases between them. The CDR3 totals 16 residues. CDR3 coding DNA: TGCGCCAGCAGCTTGGCCGCCACAGGGATCTCCTACGAGCAGTACTTC. Protein: CASSLAATGISYEQYF.